This record looks at one T cell receptor (beta chain) sequence and its context. The germline CDR1 and CDR2 sequences are MNHNS and SASEGT. This CDR3 has 13 amino acids. Trimming shortened V by 4 bases and J by 5 bases, and 12 bases separated the two germline ends. The investigators amplified TCR beta CDR3 regions from RNA transcripts. With the HTBI primer set, the TCR CDR3 went through a first round of RT-PCR. TCRdb called the multiplex PCR reads again in MiXCR, with one record for every CDR3 protein. The repertoire holds fewer than 500,000 distinct CDR3 sequences, 14% to 15% seen once, with 13% in the top ten. The data were taken from a study of T cells in Graves' hyperthyroidism and ophthalmopathy.

The sequencing sample was made of blood. The clonotype originates from a man in his late teens or twenties with Graves' ophthalmopathy. This rearrangement joins TRBV6-1 to TRBJ2-7; no clear D gene. In nucleotides, the CDR3 is TGTGCCAGCAGTGCGGGCTACGCAGACGAGCAGTACTTC. Its translation is CASSAGYADEQYF.